This T cell receptor (beta chain) was found in a study of blood T cell repertoires in COVID-19. Repertoires were generated with immunoSEQ multiplex PCR, while TCRdb's copy carries only in-frame clones and drops some. The sample holds tens of thousands of clones; about four fifths are singletons and the top ten take around a third. V dropped 3 bases and J dropped 10 bases, with 19 bases sitting between them. In germline, CDR1 is KGHSH, CDR2 LQKENI. The CDR3 is 16 amino acids. The gene calls are TRBV18 and TRBJ1-6; weak D call: TRBD1 (5 bases). The sample comprised peripheral blood. This TCR came from a man in his sixties or seventies with acute or convalescent COVID-19. The CDR3 spells CASSPKNAAGNSPLHF. In DNA form, the CDR3 reads TGTGCCAGCTCACCCAAGAACGCAGCAGGGAACTCACCCCTCCACTTT.